Included here is one T cell receptor beta chain sequence, with context. Method: immunoSEQ multiplex PCR; TCRdb's copy keeps in-frame clones and lacks some. The sample includes more than 45,000 clones, roughly 91% of them seen just once. These data belong to a study of technical replicates of blood from a handful of donors. The CDR3 has 19 amino acids. Germline values: CDR1 MNHNS, CDR2 SASEGT. Trimming removed 4 bases from V and 7 bases from J; junction bases left unmatched: 24. The chain is built from TRBV6-1 and TRBJ1-1; 7 nucleotides match TRBD1. The sequence was collected from a human donor in good health. Some clones in this sample may be carry-over from other donors' samples. The sample consisted of PBMCs. The CDR3 nucleotides are TGTGCCAGCAGTGGGGCCGCCGGAACGAAACAGGGGCGAAGCGGTGAAGCTTTCTTT. Translated, it gives CASSGAAGTKQGRSGEAFF.